This entry is about one T cell receptor beta chain. This sample was included in a study of blood T cell repertoires in COVID-19. At the level of the study: PBMCs, B-cell-depleted T cells, or T cells were the source of the cDNA or gDNA that made up the material.

The protocol was immunoSEQ multiplex PCR, while the TCRdb copy is restricted to in-frame clones and leaves out a portion. The repertoire includes approximately 110,000 clones, less than 80% of them detected once, and roughly 20% sits in the top ten. The CDR3 runs 17 residues. The germline V gene has CDR1 MGHRA and CDR2 YSYEKL. Trimming removed 1 base at V and 0 bases at J, with 10 bases between. The chain recombines TRBV4-1 with TRBJ2-6; D unclear. Sequencing was performed on peripheral blood. The clonotype comes from a man in his sixties or seventies with active or convalescent COVID-19. The CDR3 DNA follows: TGCGCCAGCAGCCAAGTTCAGGTTATCTCTGGGGCCAACGTCCTGACTTTC. It translates to CASSQVQVISGANVLTF.